This TCR beta chain originates from a study of Ad26.COV2.S vaccination and SARS-CoV-2 variants (dated by TCRdb to 2020 to 2023). Regarding the study in general: The specificity and breadth of SARS-CoV-2-reactive T cell receptors after Ad26.COV2.S vaccination were assessed by TCRbeta repertoire sequencing. The TCR-sequenced set comprised approximately 32 samples: around 20 Ad26.COV2.S vaccine recipients, 5 placebo recipients and 8 SARS-CoV-2 convalescent individuals.

This specimen's time point label, per the study, means: individuals recovered from natural SARS-CoV-2 infection. On this clone: Its antigen is unknown. Base qualities were left out, and no much larger clone turns up one base away.

TCRbeta CDR3 regions were sequenced with the immunoSEQ Assay. After extraction, genomic DNA underwent amplification by bias-controlled multiplex PCR, followed by high-throughput sequencing. Per the source publication's procedure: To quantify the absolute abundance of each unique TCRbeta CDR3 region, sequences were collapsed and filtered. T cell fraction was estimated by normalization of TCRbeta template counts to usable DNA, with usable DNA being measured through amplification of reference genes present in all nucleated cells. Repertoire TCRs were annotated as SARS-CoV-2-specific when V gene, CDR3 amino acid sequence and J gene were exactly matched to a known reactive TCR set. The reference SARS-CoV-2 TCR set came from MIRA and was filtered for enrichment in COVID-19-positive ImmuneCODE repertoires, removing public or cross-reactive TCRs. Drawing on the MIRA antigens, annotated TCRs were analysed further at the level of specific ORF or position within ORF. Breadth was defined as the number of annotated unique rearrangements divided by the total number of unique productive rearrangements, and depth was defined as the summed frequency of the annotated unique rearrangements. Two-sided Wilcoxon rank-sum tests were used to compare TCR breadth between groups. The table comes from immuneACCESS by way of TCRdb, which keeps in-frame sequences with V and J called. Part of the clones is missing from these tables; in studies checked, under half for an unresolved V gene and the rest for unknown reasons. The V and J calls and clone size are taken from that table; D and trimming were inferred from the DNA. Present in this sample are approximately 90,000 clones, under 90% of which were seen just once. 15% to 20% of the sample is held by the ten biggest clonotypes.

The study at large found these results: Non-spike TCR breadth was comparable between vaccine and placebo recipients, consistent with the vaccine containing only spike. After vaccination, spike-specific CD8+ and CD4+ T cell responses were reported to show substantial breadth. The authors noted that the TCR breadth and depth analyses may have underestimated total T cell responses. Ad26.COV2.S recipients had higher spike-specific TCR breadth than placebo recipients (P = 0.0014).

The sequencing used peripheral blood, collected after recovery from COVID-19. The sequence came from a human donor who had recovered from COVID-19.

The nucleotide sequence is given as TGTGCCAGCAGCTTAGAGCTAGCGGGAGTGGTGACCCAGTACTTC. It translates as CASSLELAGVVTQYF. Here the chain combines TRBV7-2 and TRBJ2-5; 10 bases in the junction line up with TRBD2. CDR3 length: 15 amino acids, cysteine to phenylalanine. Only the CDR3 region is kept as DNA, spanning 45 bases read in frame from base 1. The germline V gene encodes CDR1 SGHTA and CDR2 FQGNSA. Compared with germline, V lacks 1 base and J lacks 7 bases; bases without a gene match: 6.